The 23 T cell receptor beta chains below were found in one sample sequenced in a study of T-cell reconstitution after alpha-beta-depleted transplantation in children. TCRbeta library construction was performed incorporating unique molecular identifiers. From the PCR reads, TCRdb called clonotypes with MiXCR, one entry per CDR3 protein. The table shows 700,000 to 950,000 distinct CDR3 sequences, with roughly 16% occurring only once. Sequencing was performed on PBMCs, mostly from graft donor cells, taken 360 days after TCRalphabeta/CD19-depleted stem cell transplant. These TCRs come from a male patient younger than 18 who had a stem cell transplant for acute lymphoblastic leukemia, so the T cells may come from the graft donor.

The V and J genes are TRBV7-8 and TRBJ2-1; 11 bases are a match to TRBD2. CDR3 length equals 17 residues. Germline V gives CDR1 SGHVS, CDR2 FQNEAQ. After removal of 3 bases from V and 4 bases from J, the junction contained 8 bases not matched to a gene. CDR3 region: CASSFLPGLAVYNEQFF. For the CDR3, the DNA is TGTGCCAGCAGCTTTCTCCCGGGACTAGCGGTATACAATGAGCAGTTCTTC.

The chain combines TRBV11-3 with TRBJ2-1; 8 bases are a match to TRBD1. This CDR3 has 13 residues. V was pared by 3 bases and J by 10 bases, with 5 bases of the junction left unmatched. Germline assignment: CDR1 SGHNT and CDR2 YENEEA. The CDR3 region is CASSFQGAREQFF. CDR3 coding DNA: TGTGCCAGCAGCTTCCAGGGGGCGCGGGAGCAGTTCTTC.

This clonotype was seen a few times. The rearrangement uses TRBV4-1 and TRBJ2-3, with 11 nucleotides matching TRBD2. The V gene's germline CDR1 is MGHRA and CDR2 YSYEKL. The V and J ends lost 3 bases and 1 base, in that order; junction bases with no gene match: 6. CDR3 length: 17 amino acids. CDR3 sequence: CASSQELAGVGTDTQYF. The CDR3 DNA follows: TGCGCCAGCAGCCAGGAACTAGCGGGAGTGGGCACAGATACGCAGTATTTT.

V and J are TRBV5-1 and TRBJ1-3; TRBD1 might be the D (5 bases). Trimming removed 2 bases from V and 4 bases from J, with 19 bases in between. This CDR3 comprises 17 residues. Looked up from germline, CDR1 is SGHRS and CDR2 is YFSETQ. CDR3 region: CASSLIHFGTPGNTIYF. In nucleotides, the CDR3 is TGCGCCAGCAGCTTAATTCATTTCGGGACTCCGGGAAACACCATATATTTT.

V and J are TRBV6-6 and TRBJ1-1; unclear D gene. The germline gives CDR1 MNHNY, CDR2 SVGAGI (reference sequence). V lost 10 bases and J 6 bases, leaving 6 bases between the germline ends. The CDR3 is made up of 9 amino acids. CDR3 nucleotide sequence: TGTGCCATAGGATCTGAAGCTTTCTTT. Its translation is CAIGSEAFF.

There are a few counts of this clonotype. The rearrangement joins TRBV6-7 to TRBJ1-1; D might be TRBD1 (6 bases). TRBV6-7 qualifies as an ORF whose function is uncertain. The length of the CDR3 is 19 residues. Trimming shortened V by 5 bases and J by 5 bases, and 30 bases separated the two germline ends. CDR3 sequence reads: CASSPIGVAAGGQETEAFF. The CDR3 DNA is TGTGCCAGCAGTCCGATCGGGGTAGCAGCGGGGGGCCAGGAGACTGAAGCTTTCTTT.

The chain carries TRBV24-1 and TRBJ2-2, with 12 bases identical to TRBD2. The CDR3 is 20 amino acids. Germline V gene lookup returns CDR1 KGHDR and CDR2 SFDVKD. Unmatched junction bases numbered 15, after V lost 3 bases and J lost 5 bases. In DNA form, the CDR3 reads TGTGCCACCAGTGATGCGTCCGGGACTAGCGGGTCCGGCCGGACCGGGGAGCTGTTTTTT. This translates into CATSDASGTSGSGRTGELFF.

This clonotype has only a few counts. The CDR3 is CASSLSRVRVKGTEAFF. Written as DNA, the CDR3 is TGTGCCAGCAGTTTATCCCGGGTACGGGTAAAGGGGACGGAAGCTTTCTTT. The chain employs TRBV12-3 or TRBV12-4 and TRBJ1-1, with D tentatively TRBD1 (5 bases). The CDR3 is made up of 17 amino acids. Trimming pared 2 bases from V and 8 bases from J, leaving 24 bases between.

The chain carries TRBV5-1 and TRBJ2-7; 10 bases are a match to TRBD1. CDR3 length: 14 amino acids. V lost 9 bases, J lost 6 bases, and 12 bases stayed unmatched. Germline CDR1 SGHRS, CDR2 YFSETQ. CDR3 amino acids: CATSIGTGAAEQYF. Here the CDR3 DNA reads TGCGCCACCAGTATAGGGACAGGGGCGGCCGAGCAGTACTTC.

This clonotype was counted ten times or more. The chain carries TRBV7-3 and TRBJ2-3, with TRBD2 matching 11 bases. Germline CDR1 reads SGHTA; CDR2 reads FQGTGA. Trimming removed 5 bases from V and 5 bases from J; junction bases left unmatched: 3. The CDR3 length is 14 residues. The CDR3 DNA follows: TGTGCCAGCAGCCCAGGACTAGCGGGAGATACGCAGTATTTT. This sequence encodes CASSPGLAGDTQYF.

The rearrangement joins TRBV5-1 to TRBJ2-7, with D tentatively TRBD1 (5 bases). The CDR3 is 16 amino acids. The germline V gene encodes CDR1 SGHRS and CDR2 YFSETQ. The V end was cut by 0 bases, the J end by 0 bases, with 13 bases between. The CDR3 protein is CASSLDRQKSSYEQYF. Written as DNA, the CDR3 is TGCGCCAGCAGCTTGGACCGACAGAAGAGCTCCTACGAGCAGTACTTC.

CDR3 bases: TGCGCCAGCAGCCAATTTGCGCGGAGCTCCTACAATGAGCAGTTCTTC. Protein sequence: CASSQFARSSYNEQFF. This sequence joins TRBV4-1 and TRBJ2-1; D uncertain. The CDR3 totals 16 residues. The germline gives CDR1 MGHRA, CDR2 YSYEKL. Between the trimmed V and J ends, which lost 2 bases and 0 bases, there was a span of 11 bases.

This clonotype has a count of ten or more. The V and J genes are TRBV18 and TRBJ2-3, with 8 bases lining up with TRBD1. Germline V CDR1 and CDR2: KGHSH, LQKENI. This CDR3 spans 14 amino acids. V was pared by 4 bases and J by 2 bases, with 2 bases of the junction left unmatched. The CDR3 loop reads CASSLTGDTDTQYF. The CDR3 DNA follows: TGTGCCAGCTCACTGACAGGGGACACAGATACGCAGTATTTT.

The chain employs TRBV11-2 and TRBJ2-1; the D is unclear. Trimming took 8 bases from V and 8 from J, leaving 13 bases between them. Germline-derived CDR1 and CDR2 are SGHAT and FQNNGV. The CDR3 consists of 12 residues. The CDR3 nucleotides read TGTGCCAGCGAGCTCTTGGGCTATGAGCAGTTCTTC. Amino acids: CASELLGYEQFF.

A remark on this clonotype: An end of the junction differs from the germline gene, which may be a read error. The V call is TRBV18, the J call TRBJ2-7; TRBD1 might be the D (6 bases). The CDR3 totals 14 residues. Germline V gene lookup returns CDR1 KGHSH and CDR2 LQKENI. The CDR3 protein is CASSPTGQSYEQYF. For the CDR3, the DNA is TGCGCCAGCAGCCCTACTGGACAGTCCTACGAGCAGTACTTC. Variable domain in full (rest from reference TRBV18 and TRBJ2-7): NAGVMQNPRHLVRRRGQEARLRCSPMKGHSHVYWYRQLPEEGLKFMVYLQKENIIDESGMPKERFSAEFPKEGPSILRIQQVVRGDSAAYFCASSPTGQSYEQYFGPGTRLTVT.

This clonotype was counted at least ten times. The V gene is TRBV7-9, the J gene TRBJ2-1; D is ambiguous. Germline lookup yields CDR1 SEHNR and CDR2 FQNEAQ (reference sequence). V was shortened by 3 bases and J by 8 bases, with 2 bases between the two germline ends. The CDR3 consists of 10 residues. The CDR3 sequence: CASSFYEQFF. The CDR3 nucleotides are TGTGCCAGCAGCTTCTATGAGCAGTTCTTC. The complete variable domain, with remaining parts taken from reference TRBV7-9 and TRBJ2-1, reads DTGVSQNPRHKITKRGQNVTFRCDPISEHNRLYWYRQTLGQGPEFLTYFQNEAQLEKSRLLSDRFSAERPKGSFSTLEIQRTEQGDSAMYLCASSFYEQFFGPGTRLTVL.

This clonotype has just a few counts. The gene calls are TRBV12-3 or TRBV12-4 and TRBJ2-1; D not resolved. The V and J ends lost 5 bases and 10 bases respectively, with 12 bases between them. The CDR3 runs 12 residues. The CDR3 sequence: CASSLNRLEQFF. The CDR3 DNA reads TGTGCCAGCAGTCTTAATAGGCTAGAGCAGTTCTTC.

The J gene is TRBJ2-7, the V gene TRBV2, with D unresolved. The CDR3 is 15 amino acids. Deletions cut 5 bases from V and 0 bases from J, with 14 bases between. Per the germline V gene, CDR1 is SNHLY and CDR2 is FYNNEI. The CDR3 DNA is TGTGCCAGCAGTTTACAGCTAAAAAGCTCCTACGAGCAGTACTTC. Residues: CASSLQLKSSYEQYF.

This clonotype was seen a single time. V is TRBV7-3 and J is TRBJ2-1; weak D call: TRBD2 (6 bases). Germline lookup yields CDR1 SGHTA and CDR2 FQGTGA. The CDR3 is made up of 12 amino acids. Trimming left V 5 bases short and J 9 bases short, with 11 bases between. CDR3 sequence reads: CASSESGVEQFF. CDR3 nucleotides: TGTGCCAGCAGCGAGTCGGGAGTTGAGCAGTTCTTC. Filled out from reference TRBV7-3 and TRBJ2-1, the complete variable domain reads GAGVSQTPSNKVTEKGKYVELRCDPISGHTALYWYRQSLGQGPEFLIYFQGTGAADDSGLPNDRFFAVRPEGSVSTLKIQRTERGDSAVYLCASSESGVEQFFGPGTRLTVL.

This clonotype was detected a few times. This chain joins TRBV20-1 and TRBJ2-5, with D unclear. CDR1 DFQATT and CDR2 SNEGSKA come from the germline V gene (reference sequence). The CDR3 length is 12 residues. V lost 6 bases and J 3 bases, leaving 11 bases between the germline ends. Here the CDR3 reads CSAPPQKETQYF. The CDR3 bases are TGCAGTGCCCCGCCTCAGAAAGAGACCCAGTACTTC.

The chain has TRBV18 and TRBJ2-6; D not resolved. This CDR3 region has 14 residues. V was shortened by 2 bases and J by 13 bases, with 15 bases between the two germline ends. The germline V gene encodes CDR1 KGHSH and CDR2 LQKENI. The CDR3 coding sequence is TGTGCCAGCTCACCAGCTGAGGACCCTCTTGTCCTGACTTTC. It specifies CASSPAEDPLVLTF.

The chain links TRBV12-3 or TRBV12-4 to TRBJ2-3, with a possible D match to TRBD1 (7 bases). The CDR3 consists of 16 residues. V was clipped by 6 bases and J by 0 bases, with 16 bases between them. CDR3 protein: CASRDQGGPSTDTQYF. The CDR3 DNA sequence: TGTGCCAGCAGGGACCAGGGGGGACCTAGCACAGATACGCAGTATTTT.

This clonotype was counted a few times. This rearrangement joins TRBV11-3 to TRBJ2-1, with TRBD2 matching over 11 bases. Germline V lookup: CDR1 SGHNT, CDR2 YENEEA. CDR3 size: 14 residues. V was clipped by 5 bases and J by 5 bases; unmatched bases: 2. CDR3 DNA: TGTGCCAGCAGCCTTAGCGGGGGGGACAATGAGCAGTTCTTC. This codes for CASSLSGGDNEQFF.